This TCR beta chain was recorded in a study of shared clonotypes between healthy human individuals. Sequenced by immunoSEQ multiplex PCR; TCRdb stores in-frame clones only, minus some. Counted here are over 400,000 clones, 78% occurring once; the ten biggest clones make up around 13%. This CDR3 is 12 amino acids long. The V gene lost 5 bases and the J gene lost 7 bases, with 11 bases spanning the gap. CDR1 MNHNS and CDR2 SASEGT come from the germline V gene. V and J are TRBV6-1 and TRBJ1-2; D is undetermined. This TCR came from a woman in her forties in good health. Some clones in this sample may be carry-over from other donors' samples. Source material: PBMCs. The CDR3, as DNA: TGTGCCAGCAGTACTGTGGGGTCTGGCTACACCTTC. Amino acid sequence: CASSTVGSGYTF.